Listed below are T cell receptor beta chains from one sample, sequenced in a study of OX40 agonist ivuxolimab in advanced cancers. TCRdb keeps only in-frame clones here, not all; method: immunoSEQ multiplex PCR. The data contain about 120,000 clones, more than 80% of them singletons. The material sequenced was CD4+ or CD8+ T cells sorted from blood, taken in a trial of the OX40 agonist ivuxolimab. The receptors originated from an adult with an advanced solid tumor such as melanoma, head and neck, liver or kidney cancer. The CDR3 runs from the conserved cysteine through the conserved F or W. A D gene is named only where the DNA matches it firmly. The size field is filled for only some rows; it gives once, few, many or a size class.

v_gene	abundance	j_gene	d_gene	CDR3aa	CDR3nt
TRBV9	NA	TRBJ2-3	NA	CASSVQGRTDTQYF	TGTGCCAGCAGCGTCCAGGGGCGGACAGATACGCAGTATTTT
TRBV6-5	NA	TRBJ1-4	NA	CASSYQGQTNEKLFF	TGTGCCAGCAGTTACCAGGGACAAACTAATGAAAAACTGTTTTTT
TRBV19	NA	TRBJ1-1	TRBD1	CASSKGDRLNTEAFF	TGTGCCAGTAGTAAGGGGGACAGGCTGAACACTGAAGCTTTCTTT
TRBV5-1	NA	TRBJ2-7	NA	CASSLVAGTYEQYF	TGCGCCAGCAGCTTGGTGGCGGGCACCTACGAGCAGTACTTC
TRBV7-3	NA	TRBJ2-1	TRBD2	CASSFVSGDHNEQFF	TGTGCCAGCAGCTTTGTTAGCGGGGATCATAATGAGCAGTTCTTC
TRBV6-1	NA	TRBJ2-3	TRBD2	CASSEGGGTDTQYF	TGTGCCAGCAGTGAGGGAGGGGGCACAGATACGCAGTATTTT
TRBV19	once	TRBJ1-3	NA	CASNDSGNTIYF	TGTGCCAGTAACGACTCTGGAAACACCATATATTTT
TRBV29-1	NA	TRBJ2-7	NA	CSVVWRADRPYEQYF	TGCAGCGTTGTTTGGCGGGCGGATAGACCCTACGAGCAGTACTTC
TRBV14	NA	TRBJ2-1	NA	CASSQAGSWNEQFF	TGTGCCAGCAGCCAAGCTGGATCCTGGAATGAGCAGTTCTTC
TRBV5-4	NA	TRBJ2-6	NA	CASSLTGPANVLTF	TGTGCCAGCAGCCTGACAGGTCCGGCCAACGTCCTGACTTTC
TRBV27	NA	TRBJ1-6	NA	CASSLSRVGISPLHF	TGTGCCAGCAGTTTATCCCGGGTAGGGATTTCACCCCTCCACTTT
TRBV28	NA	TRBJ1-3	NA	CASRPQKNTIYF	TGTGCCAGCAGGCCCCAAAAAAACACCATATATTTT
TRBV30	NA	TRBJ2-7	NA	CAWSVSAYEQYF	TGTGCCTGGAGTGTAAGCGCATACGAGCAGTACTTC
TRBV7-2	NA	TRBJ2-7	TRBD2	CASSLTAGSYEQYF	TGTGCCAGCAGCTTAACAGCGGGATCCTACGAGCAGTACTTC
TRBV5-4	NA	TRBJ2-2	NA	CASSLPRGANTGELFF	TGTGCCAGCAGCTTGCCCCGGGGGGCTAACACCGGGGAGCTGTTTTTT
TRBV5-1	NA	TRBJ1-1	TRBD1	CASSLRTGNTEAFF	TGCGCCAGCAGCTTGAGGACAGGGAACACTGAAGCTTTCTTT
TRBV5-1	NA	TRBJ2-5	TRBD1	CASSLEGSGGDEETQYF	TGCGCCAGCAGCTTGGAAGGGTCAGGGGGCGACGAAGAGACCCAGTACTTC
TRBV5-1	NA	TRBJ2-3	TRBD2	CASSGGTIRTDTQYF	TGCGCCAGCAGCGGCGGGACTATCCGCACAGATACGCAGTATTTT
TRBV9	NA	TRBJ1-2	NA	CASSLNGGDGYTF	TGTGCCAGCAGCTTAAATGGGGGCGATGGCTACACCTTC
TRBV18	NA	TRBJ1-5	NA	CASSPRDFQPQHF	TGTGCCAGCTCACCCAGGGATTTTCAGCCCCAGCATTTT
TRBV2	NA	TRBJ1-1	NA	CASGGGALWREGFF	TGTGCCAGCGGGGGCGGGGCTCTCTGGCGCGAGGGTTTCTTT
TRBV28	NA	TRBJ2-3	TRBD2	CASSPPRGGMDTQYF	TGTGCCAGCAGTCCCCCCCGGGGGGGCATGGATACGCAGTATTTT
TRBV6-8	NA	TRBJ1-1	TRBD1	CASNHRGMNTEAFF	TGTGCCAGCAACCACAGGGGAATGAACACTGAAGCTTTCTTT
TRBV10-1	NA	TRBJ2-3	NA	CASQDSVTDTQYF	TGCGCCAGCCAGGACTCCGTCACAGATACGCAGTATTTT
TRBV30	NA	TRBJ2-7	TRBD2	CAWSAGGARYEQYF	TGTGCCTGGTCCGCCGGGGGGGCCCGGTACGAGCAGTACTTC
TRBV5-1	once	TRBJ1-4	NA	CASSLGTGNSAEKLFF	TGCGCCAGCAGCTTAGGAACCGGGAACTCGGCAGAAAAACTGTTTTTT
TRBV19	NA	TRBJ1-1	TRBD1	CASSTWTGGMNTEAFF	TGTGCCAGTAGTACCTGGACAGGGGGCATGAACACTGAAGCTTTCTTT
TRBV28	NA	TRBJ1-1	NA	CASRAGRQTTEAFF	TGTGCCAGCCGTGCGGGTCGGCAGACGACTGAAGCTTTCTTT
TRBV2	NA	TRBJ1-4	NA	CASQDEKLFF	TGTGCCAGCCAAGATGAAAAACTGTTTTTT
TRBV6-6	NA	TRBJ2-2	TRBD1	CASRDRGTGELFF	TGTGCCAGCAGGGACAGGGGAACCGGGGAGCTGTTTTTT